What follows describes a single TCR beta chain. Its matching antigen is unknown. Because the CDR3 is missing its conserved closing phenylalanine or tryptophan, this is likely a read error. It is unclear where the CDR3 begins or ends on the DNA, so no DNA is shown, and the CDR3 is as TCRdb lists it. This sample stems from a study of CD8 T cells in ankylosing spondylitis. Study findings and constraints: Prior literature has documented some motif variants in synovial fluid and blood from reactive arthritis. The clones that were linked to disease were reported to be significantly enriched in matched synovial fluid samples from ankylosing spondylitis patients. Those disease-linked clones were CD8+; they were also relatively rare in peripheral blood. Among TCR beta sequences, a motif of several highly homologous variants appeared characteristic of ankylosing spondylitis blood.

The length of the CDR3 is 13 amino acids, counting both ends. Germline CDR1 reads GTSNPN; CDR2 reads SVGIG (reference sequence). It was by quantitative 5'-RACE with molecular barcodes that TCR beta libraries were made. TCRdb used MiXCR to reprocess the 5' RACE reads, holding one entry per CDR3 protein. Seen here are 400,000 or so distinct CDR3 sequences, 20% to 30% observed once, and the top ten hold 0.89%. The specimen sequenced was blood, either unsorted or a sorted T cell fraction (not recorded which). This chain joins TRBV30 and TRBJ2-1; the table's D call TRBD1 went unverified against the DNA. This TCR was sampled from a male donor with ankylosing spondylitis. The CDR3 loop is CAWSFHPGTGGFV.